This is a list of T cell receptor beta chains from one sample in a study of T-cell reconstitution after alpha-beta-depleted transplantation in children. TCRdb re-derived calls from the PCR reads in MiXCR, one entry per CDR3 protein. The top ten hold 5% to 8% of the sample, which has 220,000 or so distinct CDR3 sequences, just under 8.5% seen once. This specimen was PBMCs, mostly from graft donor cells, taken 180 days after TCRalphabeta/CD19-depleted stem cell transplant. The receptor source for this set is a male patient under 18 who had a stem cell transplant for acute lymphoblastic leukemia, so the T cells may come from the graft donor. CDR3s include the opening cysteine and the closing phenylalanine or tryptophan.

j_call v_call cdr3_aa
TRBJ2-1 TRBV27 CASSSPRQGGNEQFF
TRBJ2-3 TRBV7-2 CASSLGDRGPDTQYF
TRBJ2-1 TRBV12-3/TRBV12-4 CASIPSGGLGDEQFF
TRBJ2-5 TRBV10-3 CAISGLGETQYF
TRBJ2-1 TRBV4-3 CASSPSGGGTGQFF
TRBJ2-7 TRBV14 CASSQVRPRDRGYEQYF
TRBJ2-2 TRBV27 CASSLSWTGELFF
TRBJ2-7 TRBV5-1 CASRGTRGSYEQYF
TRBJ2-1 TRBV7-3 CASSLTSLDNEQFF
TRBJ2-3 TRBV5-1 CASSQLTSRMDTQYF
TRBJ2-3 TRBV7-3 CASSLGRSRTDTQYF
TRBJ2-6 TRBV9 CASSLRWGPSGANVLTF
TRBJ2-2 TRBV7-2 CASSFGTGGYSGELFF
TRBJ2-5 TRBV2 CASSEWGETQYF
TRBJ1-2 TRBV12-3/TRBV12-4 CASSQGTGRSYTF
TRBJ2-3 TRBV7-9 CASSSGLAGSNTDTQYF
TRBJ2-7 TRBV11-2 CASSFWTSGILAYEQYF
TRBJ2-6 TRBV7-8 CASSARTHGANVLTF
TRBJ2-1 TRBV11-2 CASSPLTAGGLYNEQFF
TRBJ2-7 TRBV28 CASSLSWVYEQYF
TRBJ2-5 TRBV7-9 CASSTRDRAMETQYF
TRBJ2-2 TRBV20-1 CSAAAGELFF
TRBJ2-7 TRBV5-5 CASSLNGFYEQYF
TRBJ2-5 TRBV7-2 CASSSRTSVGTKETQYF
TRBJ2-7 TRBV28 CASKVEGFYEQYF
TRBJ2-6 TRBV5-1 CASSPDSPLSGANVLTF
TRBJ1-1 TRBV4-1 CASSPFPGQDLLEAFF
TRBJ1-5 TRBV3-1 CASSQVGLGPQHF
TRBJ1-2 TRBV29-1 CSVGDRGDYGYTF
TRBJ2-3 TRBV15 CATSTTGGIGTDTQYF
TRBJ2-1 TRBV11-2 CASSILTVRNEQFF
TRBJ2-7 TRBV5-1 CASSLFTGSSYEQYF
TRBJ1-1 TRBV7-9 CASSFQGLGYTEAFF
TRBJ2-5 TRBV7-2 CASSLAREETQYF
TRBJ2-7 TRBV7-8 CASSSPKRVSAYEQYF
TRBJ2-1 TRBV6-2/TRBV6-3 CASTRLGTYNEQFF
TRBJ1-1 TRBV24-1 CATSGSTGENTEAFF
TRBJ2-1 TRBV28 CASSTGPQGDEQFF
TRBJ2-7 TRBV6-5 CASSYTGYREQYF
TRBJ1-5 TRBV15 CATSRGGTGVGNQPQHF
TRBJ2-5 TRBV6-2/TRBV6-3 CASSYAAPGVETQYF
TRBJ2-7 TRBV28 CASSFEDRGGYEQYF
TRBJ2-2 TRBV7-9 CASSPGQGSNTGELFF
TRBJ2-5 TRBV7-8 CASSFPRGEETQYF
TRBJ2-3 TRBV5-1 CASSLALVLPSTDTQYF
TRBJ2-1 TRBV20-1 CSARTSSYNEQFF
TRBJ2-1 TRBV6-2/TRBV6-3 CASSYSVGAAYNEQFF